Listed below are T cell receptor beta chains from one sample, sequenced in a study of cytomegalovirus exposure and HLA in healthy donors. Some clones are missing from TCRdb's copy, which holds only in-frame ones; the method was immunoSEQ multiplex PCR. The sample shows 150,000 to 200,000 clones, over 60% of them seen only once. Sequencing was performed on PBMCs. These receptors were collected from a woman in her forties or fifties in good health and CMV-seronegative. Both conserved end residues are trimmed from each CDR3.

v_call cdr3_aa
TRBV7-2 ASSWDRGNEKLF
TRBV19 ASSTDRGTGELF
TRBV10-3 AIKGEGSDNEQF
TRBV7-9 ASSPYWGYT
TRBV7-9 ASSRGESGNTIY
TRBV5-6 ASSPAGGGNSPLH
TRBV7-9 ASSWAGGVETQY
TRBV10-3 AIRQGALNTEAF
TRBV5-1 ASSPGTGTDGAEAF
TRBV6-5 ASKSRPYSNQPQH
TRBV5-3 ARSFSNYGQPQH
TRBV14 ASSQVNEQY
TRBV27 ASSAGGRNSPLH
TRBV7-2 ASSPGQSSMEKLF
TRBV19 ASRLRAANEKLF
TRBV29-1 SVRFRTGLSLYEQY
TRBV7-9 ASRDRYNEQF